These T cell receptor beta chains were read from a single sample in a study of shared clonotypes between healthy human individuals. Sequenced by immunoSEQ multiplex PCR; TCRdb stores in-frame clones only, minus some. In the table there are approximately 810,000 clones, 85% to 95% of which are singletons. Specimen: naive CD8+ T cells sorted from blood. These receptors were obtained from a young man in good health. The CDR3 runs from the conserved cysteine through the conserved F or W. The D gene is left open where the match is weak. Clone sizes are given selectively: once, few, many, or a class where the clone is expanded.

v_call,j_call,clone_size,d_call,cdr3_nt,cdr3_aa
TRBV5-5,TRBJ2-7,few,TRBD1,TGTGCCAGCACTGGGACAGGGCGAGTCGAGCAGTACTTC,CASTGTGRVEQYF
TRBV28,TRBJ1-5,-,-,TGTGCCAGCAGTCCCCACTGGACAGATAGCAATCAGCCCCAGCATTTT,CASSPHWTDSNQPQHF
TRBV7-2,TRBJ2-1,-,TRBD2,TGTGCCAGCAGCATCCTAGCGGGAGCCTACAATGAGCAGTTCTTC,CASSILAGAYNEQFF
TRBV7-6,TRBJ2-2,-,-,TGTGCCAGCAGCCTCCCATTTAGGGAAACCGGGGAGCTGTTTTTT,CASSLPFRETGELFF
TRBV27,TRBJ1-5,few,-,TGTGCCAGCAGTCCGAGTGGGGCCAATCAGCCCCAGCATTTT,CASSPSGANQPQHF
TRBV4-2,TRBJ2-2,once,-,TGTGCCAGCAGCCAACCGCGGGATGGCGGGACCACTGTGGGGGAGCTGTTTTTT,CASSQPRDGGTTVGELFF
TRBV4-1,TRBJ2-7,-,TRBD2,TGCGCCAGCAGCCTCACACTAGCGGACGCCTACGAGCAGTACTTC,CASSLTLADAYEQYF
TRBV7-8,TRBJ2-5,-,TRBD2,TGTGCCAGCAGCTCGACTAGCGGGGTAGGAGAGACCCAGTACTTC,CASSSTSGVGETQYF
TRBV27,TRBJ2-3,-,-,TGTGCCAGCAGTTTATCGACAGGACAACTGAGCACAGATACGCAGTATTTT,CASSLSTGQLSTDTQYF
TRBV5-6,TRBJ2-1,-,TRBD2,TGTGCCAGCAGCTTGGAATTAGCGGGACCCTACAATGAGCAGTTCTTC,CASSLELAGPYNEQFF
TRBV9,TRBJ2-2,-,-,TGTGCCAGCAGCGTAGAAGGGGACACCGGGGAGCTGTTTTTT,CASSVEGDTGELFF
TRBV7-3,TRBJ2-3,-,-,TGTGCCAGCAGTCAAACTAGTTTCGGATGGGGAGATACGCAGTATTTT,CASSQTSFGWGDTQYF
TRBV6-5,TRBJ2-2,-,-,TGTGCCAGCTCCACCCTCGGGAACACCGGGGAGCTGTTTTTT,CASSTLGNTGELFF
TRBV7-9,TRBJ2-3,-,-,TGTGCCAGCAGCTTAATACTCGGGGGTGGCGGATACACAGATACGCAGTATTTT,CASSLILGGGGYTDTQYF
TRBV29-1,TRBJ2-1,-,-,TGCAGCGGGGCCAGGGCAGGCTCCTACAATGAGCAGTTCTTC,CSGARAGSYNEQFF
TRBV7-9,TRBJ1-4,-,-,TGTGCCAGCAGCTTAGCGGCCGAAAAACTGTTTTTT,CASSLAAEKLFF
TRBV6-6,TRBJ1-1,once,-,TGTGCCATCAACCTTGGGTTGCTCACTGAAGCTTTCTTT,CAINLGLLTEAFF
TRBV5-1,TRBJ1-2,-,-,TGCGCCAGCAGCTTGGGGCAGGGTGATGGCTACACCTTC,CASSLGQGDGYTF
TRBV5-8,TRBJ2-3,-,-,TGTGCCAGCAGCACTATCCCTAGTTCCGGAGCCACAGATACGCAGTATTTT,CASSTIPSSGATDTQYF
TRBV7-2,TRBJ2-1,-,-,TGTGCCAGCAGCTCCTCGGCAGGGAATCTCTATGAGCAGTTCTTC,CASSSSAGNLYEQFF
TRBV28,TRBJ2-3,-,TRBD2,TGTGCCAGCTCCACTCTTGGACTAGACCCAAGCACAGATACGCAGTATTTT,CASSTLGLDPSTDTQYF
TRBV19,TRBJ2-7,-,TRBD2,TGTGCCAGTAGCCCCCGACTAGCGGCCTCCTACGAGCAGTACTTC,CASSPRLAASYEQYF
TRBV7-9,TRBJ2-3,-,-,TGTGCCAGCAGTTCAACTAGGGCGGGGAGCACAGATACGCAGTATTTT,CASSSTRAGSTDTQYF
TRBV7-9,TRBJ2-1,-,-,TGTGCCAGCAGCTTACAGGATGAGCAGTTCTTC,CASSLQDEQFF
TRBV28,TRBJ1-5,-,TRBD1,TGTGCCACCTGGGACAGGGGGCACTCTTGGCAGCCCCAGCATTTT,CATWDRGHSWQPQHF
TRBV4-2,TRBJ2-5,-,-,TGTGCCAGCAGCCAAGTGCACAGCATAGAGACCCAGTACTTC,CASSQVHSIETQYF
TRBV30,TRBJ2-1,-,-,TGTGCCTGGAGTGTCTCTCAGTACAATGAGCAGTTCTTC,CAWSVSQYNEQFF
TRBV19,TRBJ1-1,few,-,TGTGCCAGTGGGCGTGAAGCTTTCTTT,CASGREAFF
TRBV2,TRBJ2-1,-,-,TGTGCCAGCAGTCTGGGTAAGGGGTCCTACAATGAGCAGTTCTTC,CASSLGKGSYNEQFF
TRBV5-1,TRBJ2-1,-,TRBD2,TGCGCCAGCACACTAGCGGGATGGAATGAGCAGTTCTTC,CASTLAGWNEQFF
TRBV7-3,TRBJ2-4,-,-,TGTGCCAGCAGCTTAACCGGGTTAGGAGCCAAAAACATTCAGTACTTC,CASSLTGLGAKNIQYF
TRBV11-2,TRBJ2-2,-,-,TGTGCCAGCAGCTTATGGGGTGGCACAACCCCCGGGGAGCTGTTTTTT,CASSLWGGTTPGELFF
TRBV11-2,TRBJ2-5,-,TRBD2,TGTGCCAGCAGCTTTAGTGGGGGGGACTCCTTCTATCAGTACTTC,CASSFSGGDSFYQYF
TRBV29-1,TRBJ2-1,-,-,TGCAGCGTTGACACTACTCTCTCCTACAATGAGCAGTTCTTC,CSVDTTLSYNEQFF
TRBV10-2,TRBJ2-3,once,-,TGCGCCAGCCTCGGTTCCCTAGCGCTGCGCGCGGCACACACAGATACGCAGTATTTT,CASLGSLALRAAHTDTQYF
TRBV29-1,TRBJ2-1,-,-,TGCAGCGTTGAAGGGGTCCCAGGACCCTCCTACAATGAGCAGTTCTTC,CSVEGVPGPSYNEQFF
TRBV5-6,TRBJ2-2,-,TRBD2,TGTGCCAGCAGCAACAGACTAGCGGGAGAGGTCACCGGGGAGCTGTTTTTT,CASSNRLAGEVTGELFF
TRBV11-2,TRBJ2-1,-,TRBD2,TGTGCCAGCAGGGGAACGGGAGGGCCGTACAATGAGCAGTTCTTC,CASRGTGGPYNEQFF
TRBV19,TRBJ2-1,-,TRBD2,TGTGCCAGTAGGACTAGCGGGAGGGCCGCTAATGAGCAGTTCTTC,CASRTSGRAANEQFF
TRBV11-2,TRBJ2-7,-,-,TGTGCCAGCAGCCTAAGGGGTTCCCCCTACGAGCAGTACTTC,CASSLRGSPYEQYF
TRBV5-1,TRBJ2-5,-,-,TGCGCCAGCAGCCCTACCCAGGAAAGCCTCCAAGAGACCCAGTACTTC,CASSPTQESLQETQYF
TRBV27,TRBJ2-2,-,-,TGTGCCAGCAGTTACCTGGGTCAAAACACCGGGGAGCTGTTTTTT,CASSYLGQNTGELFF
TRBV27,TRBJ1-2,-,-,TGTGCCAGCAGCGCCAACCTAGGGGGGGGTGGCTACACCTTC,CASSANLGGGGYTF
TRBV29-1,TRBJ2-7,-,TRBD2,TGCAGCGTTGGGCTAGCGGGACACTACGAGCAGTACTTC,CSVGLAGHYEQYF
TRBV15,TRBJ2-7,once,-,TGTGCCACCAGCGAAGGGGGTTCCTACGAGCAGTACTTC,CATSEGGSYEQYF
TRBV7-6,TRBJ2-1,-,-,TGTGCCAGCAGCTTACAGGGCGACAATGAGCAGTTCTTC,CASSLQGDNEQFF
TRBV30,TRBJ2-2,-,-,TGTGCCTGGAGTGACGCGAGGGGTTTTCTCACCGGGGAGCTGTTTTTT,CAWSDARGFLTGELFF
TRBV27,TRBJ1-2,-,TRBD1,TGTGCCAGCAGTTCCCGGGACAGGGGGAAATTCCCCTATGGCTACACCTTC,CASSSRDRGKFPYGYTF
TRBV6-6,TRBJ2-7,few,TRBD2,TGTGCCAGCAGTGGGCGACTAGCGGGACCCTACGAGCAGTACTTC,CASSGRLAGPYEQYF